The 22 T cell receptor beta chains given below trace back to one sample, sequenced in a study of blood T cell repertoires in COVID-19. The assay was immunoSEQ multiplex PCR, and TCRdb's table has in-frame clones only and misses some. The table has over 55,000 clones, about 90% seen once. Material for sequencing was peripheral blood. Receptor source: a man aged 45-65 years with active COVID-19.

Concerning this clone: Relative to the germline gene, one junction end is altered; a read error may explain this. The genes are TRBV5-5 and TRBJ2-7, with 12 nucleotides matching TRBD1. Germline CDR1 and CDR2: SGHKS and YYEKEE (reference sequence). This CDR3 has 12 residues. The CDR3 region is CASRLGQGAMYF. For the CDR3, the DNA is TGTGCCAGCAGATTGGGACAGGGGGCGATGTACTTC.

J is TRBJ1-1 and V is TRBV2; 7 nucleotides agree with TRBD1. The CDR3 totals 13 residues. V trimming: 7 bases; J trimming: 3 bases; junction bases outside the gene matches: 5. Germline V gives CDR1 SNHLY, CDR2 FYNNEI. The CDR3 loop reads CASTITGDTEAFF. The CDR3 coding sequence is TGTGCCAGCACCATAACAGGGGACACTGAAGCTTTCTTT.

The rearrangement links TRBV6-1 to TRBJ2-7; D gene unclear. CDR3 length equals 13 residues. Germline V gene sequence: CDR1 MNHNS, CDR2 SASEGT. Trimming removed 3 bases at V and 0 bases at J, with 6 bases between. The CDR3: CASSETPSYEQYF. The CDR3 nucleotides are TGTGCCAGCAGTGAGACACCCTCCTACGAGCAGTACTTC.

This clone occurred once. The chain couples TRBV5-1 to TRBJ1-2, with 8 bases fitting TRBD1. Germline-derived CDR1 and CDR2 are SGHRS and YFSETQ. This CDR3 contains 15 residues. The junction had 5 bases not matched to a gene; V was cut back by 0 bases and J by 4 bases. The CDR3 DNA follows: TGCGCCAGCAGCTTGGAAGTGACAGGGGTCTATGGCTACACCTTC. Encoded protein: CASSLEVTGVYGYTF.

This chain links TRBV12-5 with TRBJ2-7; D gene unclear. In germline, CDR1 is LGHNT, CDR2 FRNRAP. V gave up 2 bases and J gave up 0 bases, with 8 bases separating them. CDR3 length equals 14 residues. CDR3 loop: CASGLSGSSYEQYF. The CDR3 DNA is TGTGCTAGTGGTTTGTCGGGTAGCTCCTACGAGCAGTACTTC. The full variable domain, with the rest looked up from reference TRBV12-5 and TRBJ2-7, is DARVTQTPRHKVTEMGQEVTMRCQPILGHNTVFWYRQTMMQGLELLAYFRNRAPLDDSGMPKDRFSAEMPDATLATLKIQPSEPRDSAVYFCASGLSGSSYEQYFGPGTRLTVT.

The V and J genes are TRBV6-2 or TRBV6-3 and TRBJ1-5; TRBD1 aligns across 11 bases. The J segment lost 7 bases and the V segment lost 5 bases, leaving 10 bases of the junction unmatched. The CDR3 extends over 16 amino acids. Per germline, CDR1 MNHEY and CDR2 SVGEGT. CDR3 protein: CASSSLGQGARQPQHF. DNA for the CDR3: TGTGCCAGCAGTAGCCTAGGACAGGGGGCACGACAGCCCCAGCATTTT.

In this sample, this clone turned up once. This rearrangement joins TRBV3-1 (or the pseudogene TRBV3-2) to TRBJ1-1; D is uncertain. The CDR3 has 13 residues. The V and J ends lost 2 bases and 6 bases respectively, with 10 bases between them. Germline assignment: CDR1 LGHDT and CDR2 YNNKEL (reference sequence). The CDR3 protein is CASSQSVPPEAFF. CDR3 in DNA: TGTGCCAGCAGCCAATCGGTACCACCTGAAGCTTTCTTT.

The chain carries TRBV19 and TRBJ1-6; TRBD1 matches at 7 bases. Trimming cost V 4 bases and J 7 bases; bases outside gene matches: 4. The CDR3 is 14 amino acids. CDR1 is LNHDA, CDR2 SQIVND, per germline (reference sequence). CDR3 protein: CASSTGTANSPLHF. In DNA form, the CDR3 reads TGTGCCAGTAGTACCGGGACAGCAAATTCACCCCTCCACTTT.

The genes are TRBV19 and TRBJ2-6, with TRBD1 matching 7 bases. CDR1 is LNHDA and CDR2 is SQIVND in the germline V gene (reference sequence). This CDR3 contains 17 residues. V lost 6 bases, J lost 4 bases, and 12 bases stayed unmatched. The CDR3 nucleotides read TGTGCCAGTAGCGACAGGGCCGCCCGGTGGGGGGCCAACGTCCTGACTTTC. This gives the protein CASSDRAARWGANVLTF.

V is TRBV11-3 and J is TRBJ2-7; 8 bases line up with TRBD2. This CDR3 is built from 15 residues. Losses at the gene ends were 5 bases for V and 3 bases for J; bases not matched to a gene: 9. The germline V gene encodes CDR1 SGHNT and CDR2 YENEEA. The CDR3 sequence: CASSPRSGSGYEQYF. The CDR3 DNA follows: TGTGCCAGCAGCCCTAGGAGCGGGAGCGGCTACGAGCAGTACTTC.

V usage is TRBV6-5 and J usage is TRBJ1-6, with D possibly matching TRBD1 (5 bases). The ends were cut back, 6 bases at V and 10 bases at J, with 10 bases in the middle. CDR1 MNHEY and CDR2 SVGAGI come from the germline V gene. The length of the CDR3 is 12 residues. CDR3 nucleotide sequence: TGTGCCAGCAGCAGGGTCGAGTCACCCCTCCACTTT. This sequence encodes CASSRVESPLHF.

J is TRBJ2-7 and V is TRBV6-5; 9 bases agree with TRBD2. CDR1 is MNHEY and CDR2 is SVGAGI in the germline V gene. This CDR3 is built from 15 residues. J gave up 2 bases and V 7 bases, and 9 bases lay outside the gene matches. CDR3 region: CASTTAGGSPYEQYF. In nucleotides, the CDR3 is TGTGCCAGCACCACCGCGGGAGGGTCCCCCTACGAGCAGTACTTC.

This clone was counted a single time. V is TRBV5-4 and J is TRBJ1-1; the D is unclear. V dropped 3 bases and J dropped 4 bases, with 10 bases sitting between them. The CDR3 loop spans 13 amino acids. Germline CDR1 reads SGHNT; CDR2 reads YYREEE (reference sequence). In DNA form, the CDR3 reads TGTGCCAGCAGCTGGCGCGGGAGCACTGAAGCTTTCTTT. The encoded protein is CASSWRGSTEAFF.

In its sample, this clone was seen a few times. V gene TRBV6-5 combines with J gene TRBJ2-7, with D possibly TRBD1 on 7 matching bases. V was cut by 1 base and J by 3 bases, with 13 bases left in between. This CDR3 region has 15 residues. Germline CDR1 and CDR2: MNHEY and SVGAGI. The CDR3 bases are TGTGCCAGCAGTTACTTTAGACAGGGAGGCTACGAGCAGTACTTC. Translating it yields CASSYFRQGGYEQYF.

The chain combines TRBV20-1 with TRBJ1-2; TRBD1 is a possible D gene (5 bases). The CDR3 contains 11 residues. Germline lookup yields CDR1 DFQATT and CDR2 SNEGSKA (reference sequence). Trimming took 6 bases from V and 5 from J, leaving 10 bases between them. In DNA, the CDR3 is TGCAGTGCCCCCTCAGGGTATGGCTACACCTTC. This gives the protein CSAPSGYGYTF.

The chain links TRBV24-1 to TRBJ2-1, with 10 positions matching TRBD2. The CDR3 is made up of 16 amino acids. Losses at the gene ends were 0 bases for V and 6 bases for J; bases not matched to a gene: 4. Looked up from germline, CDR1 is KGHDR and CDR2 is SFDVKD. The CDR3 nucleotides are TGTGCCACCAGTGATTTGAGGGCTAGCGGGAGCAATGAGCAGTTCTTC. Its translation is CATSDLRASGSNEQFF.

The rearrangement links TRBV18 to TRBJ2-2, with 15 bases matching TRBD2. Germline assignment: CDR1 KGHSH and CDR2 LQKENI. Losses at the gene ends were 6 bases for V and 3 bases for J; bases not matched to a gene: 8. CDR3 length: 18 residues. CDR3 residues: CASSPTGTSGRYTGELFF. CDR3 DNA sequence: TGTGCCAGCTCTCCGACCGGGACTAGCGGGAGGTACACCGGGGAGCTGTTTTTT.

The rearrangement uses TRBV5-1 and TRBJ1-2; the D gene is possibly TRBD1 (6 bases). Trimming took off 5 bases at V and 4 bases at J, with 12 bases between the two ends. The germline CDR1 and CDR2 sequences are SGHRS and YFSETQ. The CDR3 consists of 13 residues. CDR3 protein: CASSPDRFYGYTF. CDR3 in DNA: TGCGCCAGCAGTCCCGACAGGTTCTATGGCTACACCTTC.

The chain recombines TRBV5-6 with TRBJ1-6; D is undetermined. From germline, CDR1 is SGHDT and CDR2 YYEEEE. V dropped 1 base and J dropped 0 bases, with 5 bases sitting between them. CDR3 size: 15 residues. Here the CDR3 DNA reads TGTGCCAGCAGCTTGATAGACTCCTATAATTCACCCCTCCACTTT. It codes for CASSLIDSYNSPLHF.

The gene calls are TRBV27 and TRBJ2-4; the D gene is possibly TRBD2 (6 bases). Germline CDR1 and CDR2: MNHEY and SMNVEV (reference sequence). V dropped 5 bases and J dropped 13 bases, with 18 bases sitting between them. CDR3 length equals 13 residues. The CDR3 sequence is CASSKERETPQYF. The CDR3 nucleotides read TGTGCCAGCAGTAAGGAACGGGAGACACCACAGTACTTC.

The sample holds one count of this clone. The chain uses TRBV6-5 and TRBJ1-2; no firm D call. This CDR3 region has 12 residues. The V and J ends lost 2 bases and 4 bases respectively, with 5 bases between them. Per germline, CDR1 MNHEY and CDR2 SVGAGI. CDR3 sequence (DNA): TGTGCCAGCAGTTACGCGGGCTATGGCTACACCTTC. Translation gives CASSYAGYGYTF.

CDR3 residues: CASSQEDAGTQYF. The CDR3 nucleotides are TGCGCCAGCAGCCAAGAGGACGCGGGGACCCAGTACTTC. J is TRBJ2-5 and V is TRBV4-1, with D possibly TRBD2 on 5 matching bases. V lost 0 bases and J 7 bases, leaving 9 bases between the germline ends. This CDR3 contains 13 residues. Germline CDR1 and CDR2: MGHRA and YSYEKL.